The 21 T cell receptor beta chains reported below all come from one sample, sequenced in a study of blood T cell repertoires in COVID-19 (dated by TCRdb to about 2020). Libraries were built with the immunoSEQ multiplex PCR assay. The table was pulled from immuneACCESS by TCRdb, which kept in-frame rearrangements only. Such tables lose some clones; where checked, under half of the loss comes from unresolved V genes, and the rest has no known cause. Counted in this sample were 40,000 to 50,000 clones; approximately 90% of them appeared once. The leading ten clones occupy just under 9% of the sample. Sequenced material: peripheral blood. Every receptor here comes from a man aged 25-45 years with active or convalescent COVID-19.

The chain uses TRBV5-4 and TRBJ2-3; TRBD2 agrees at 12 bases. The V segment lost 10 bases and the J segment 8 bases; nucleotides outside the gene matches: 8. The CDR3 contains 13 residues. Germline-derived CDR1 and CDR2 are SGHNT and YYREEE (reference sequence). CDR3 sequence: CAASGGARSTQYF. The CDR3 nucleotides read TGTGCCGCTAGCGGGGGGGCCCGCAGTACGCAGTATTTT.

V and J are TRBV2 and TRBJ2-6, with 9 bases that match TRBD1. The germline V gene encodes CDR1 SNHLY and CDR2 FYNNEI. V shed 5 bases and J 3 bases; nucleotides not matched to a gene: 2. The CDR3 runs 15 residues. CDR3 sequence: CASSYRGLGANVLTF. DNA for the CDR3: TGTGCCAGCAGTTACAGGGGGCTTGGGGCCAACGTCCTGACTTTC. The full variable domain, its missing parts supplied by reference TRBV2 and TRBJ2-6, is EPEVTQTPSHQVTQMGQEVILRCVPISNHLYFYWYRQILGQKVEFLVSFYNNEISEKSEIFDDQFSVERPDGSNFTLKIRSTKLEDSAMYFCASSYRGLGANVLTFGAGSRLTVL.

Here the CDR3 DNA reads TGTGCCAGCAGCCTCACGACAGCGAACACCGGGGAGCTGTTTTTT. Encoded protein: CASSLTTANTGELFF. The chain links TRBV3-1 (or the pseudogene TRBV3-2) to TRBJ2-2; D possibly corresponds to TRBD1 (5 bases). Trimming stripped 4 bases from V and 0 bases from J, with 9 bases between. The CDR3 is made up of 15 amino acids. Looked up from germline, CDR1 is LGHDT and CDR2 is YNNKEL (reference sequence).

About this clone: Compared with germline, one end of the junction differs, possibly owing to a read error. The chain uses TRBV6-1 and TRBJ2-3; TRBD1 or TRBD2 may be the D gene (6 bases each). The germline CDR1 and CDR2 sequences are MNHNS and SASEGT. The CDR3 runs to 15 residues. The CDR3 DNA reads TGTGCCAGCAGGGAAGGAGGGGGTCTGACAGATACGCAGTATTTT. This sequence encodes CASREGGGLTDTQYF.

The chain links TRBV28 to TRBJ2-6, with a weak D call TRBD1 (6 bases). This CDR3 is built from 15 residues. Trimming stripped 8 bases from V and 0 bases from J, with 11 bases between. The germline V gene has CDR1 MDHEN and CDR2 SYDVKM. In DNA form, the CDR3 reads TGTGCCAGCGGGACATTGCACTCTGGGGCCAACGTCCTGACTTTC. Amino acids: CASGTLHSGANVLTF.

The chain couples TRBV6-5 to TRBJ2-7, with a weak D call TRBD2 (7 bases). The ends were cut back, 3 bases at V and 5 bases at J, with 20 bases in the middle. Looked up from germline, CDR1 is MNHEY and CDR2 is SVGAGI. The length of the CDR3 is 16 residues. DNA for the CDR3: TGTGCCAGCAGTTATCCCTCGGGCGGGGGCCGAAACGAGCAGTACTTC. Protein: CASSYPSGGGRNEQYF.

The CDR3 nucleotides read TGTGCCAGCAGTGAGTACAGGGACTATGGCTACACCTTC. The encoded protein is CASSEYRDYGYTF. The chain carries TRBV6-1 and TRBJ1-2; D is perhaps TRBD1 (6 bases). Germline values: CDR1 MNHNS, CDR2 SASEGT. V was trimmed by 3 bases and J by 3 bases, leaving 8 bases between them. The CDR3 spans 13 residues.

The chain has TRBV27 and TRBJ2-7, with 7 nucleotides matching TRBD1. V gave up 4 bases and J gave up 0 bases; unmatched junction bases: 9. Germline CDR1 reads MNHEY; CDR2 reads SMNVEV (reference sequence). The CDR3 length is 16 residues. Here the CDR3 reads CASSSLGGRDSYEQYF. CDR3 sequence (DNA): TGTGCCAGCAGTTCCTTAGGGGGCAGGGACTCCTACGAGCAGTACTTC.

CDR3 coding DNA: TGCGCCAGCAGCTTGGGGGAGATTAGCACAGATACGCAGTATTTT. Its protein is CASSLGEISTDTQYF. The chain recombines TRBV5-1 with TRBJ2-3; tentative D call: TRBD2 (5 bases). Germline V CDR1 and CDR2: SGHRS, YFSETQ. The V end lost 0 bases, the J end lost 0 bases, and 8 bases lay between the germline ends. This CDR3 is built from 15 residues.

The V gene is TRBV11-2, the J gene TRBJ1-2; perhaps TRBD1 as D (5 bases). The V gene's germline CDR1 is SGHAT and CDR2 FQNNGV. The CDR3 runs to 12 residues. The ends were cut back, 3 bases at V and 5 bases at J, with 7 bases in the middle. This CDR3 reads CASSLEGYGYTF. The CDR3 region has the DNA TGTGCCAGCAGCTTGGAGGGGTATGGCTACACCTTC. The full variable domain, with the rest looked up from reference TRBV11-2 and TRBJ1-2, is EAGVAQSPRYKIIEKRQSVAFWCNPISGHATLYWYQQILGQGPKLLIQFQNNGVVDDSQLPKDRFSAERLKGVDSTLKIQPAKLEDSAVYLCASSLEGYGYTFGSGTRLTVV.

The chain carries TRBV7-2 and TRBJ2-2, with 13 bases matching TRBD2. J lost 7 bases, V lost 3 bases, and 11 bases had no gene match. There are 18 residues in the CDR3. Germline CDR1 and CDR2: SGHTA and FQGNSA. In DNA, the CDR3 is TGTGCCAGCAGCTTGGCGACTAGCGGGAGGACTTTGGGCGGGGAGCTGTTTTTT. Protein: CASSLATSGRTLGGELFF.

The chain links TRBV7-2 to TRBJ1-1; the match to TRBD1 covers 7 bases. Trimming cost V 1 base and J 1 base; bases outside gene matches: 0. CDR1 SGHTA and CDR2 FQGNSA come from the germline V gene. This CDR3 spans 14 amino acids. CDR3 in amino acids: CASSLDRGNTEAFF. Here the CDR3 DNA reads TGTGCCAGCAGCTTAGACAGGGGGAACACTGAAGCTTTCTTT. The full variable domain, rest sourced from reference TRBV7-2 and TRBJ1-1, is GAGVSQSPSNKVTEKGKDVELRCDPISGHTALYWYRQSLGQGLEFLIYFQGNSAPDKSGLPSDRFSAERTGGSVSTLTIQRTQQEDSAVYLCASSLDRGNTEAFFGQGTRLTVV.

V is TRBV3-1 (or the pseudogene TRBV3-2) and J is TRBJ1-4; TRBD1 matches 8 bases. The germline V gene has CDR1 LGHDT and CDR2 YNNKEL (reference sequence). With V trimmed by 2 bases and J by 8 bases, 10 bases remained unmatched. The CDR3 sequence is 16 residues long. The CDR3 region is CASSQSSGQAREKLFF. Here the CDR3 DNA reads TGTGCCAGCAGCCAAAGCTCGGGACAGGCACGGGAAAAACTGTTTTTT.

This sequence joins TRBV5-1 and TRBJ1-1; the match to TRBD1 covers 7 bases. The junction had 5 bases not matched to a gene; V was cut back by 2 bases and J by 1 base. CDR3 size: 15 residues. From germline, CDR1 is SGHRS and CDR2 YFSETQ. CDR3 sequence reads: CASSLTGATNTEAFF. The CDR3 coding sequence is TGCGCCAGCAGCTTAACAGGGGCCACGAACACTGAAGCTTTCTTT.

This sequence joins TRBV27 and TRBJ2-5; TRBD1 is a possible D gene (5 bases). Germline V gives CDR1 MNHEY, CDR2 SMNVEV (reference sequence). The CDR3 loop spans 16 amino acids. With 5 bases removed from V and 2 bases from J, the gap between germline ends came to 18 bases. CDR3 amino acids: CASSPLNRLPQETQYF. The CDR3 DNA reads as TGTGCCAGCAGTCCCCTAAACAGGTTACCTCAAGAGACCCAGTACTTC.

V and J are TRBV27 and TRBJ2-1, with 13 nucleotides matching TRBD2. The germline CDR1 and CDR2 sequences are MNHEY and SMNVEV (reference sequence). The CDR3 runs to 16 residues. Trimming took 3 bases from V and 3 from J; bases not matched to a gene: 2. The CDR3 loop is CASSLGLAGIYNEQFF. The CDR3 DNA reads TGTGCCAGCAGTTTGGGACTAGCGGGAATCTACAATGAGCAGTTCTTC.

The V call is TRBV9, the J call TRBJ1-5; D remains ambiguous. There are 17 residues in the CDR3. The ends were cut back, 2 bases at V and 3 bases at J, with 18 bases in the middle. Germline V lookup: CDR1 SGDLS, CDR2 YYNGEE. In nucleotides, the CDR3 is TGTGCCAGCAGCGTTGTAGGGCGGGGAATGTACAATCAGCCCCAGCATTTT. As protein: CASSVVGRGMYNQPQHF.

The genes are TRBV5-8 and TRBJ2-7; no clear D. V lost 3 bases and J lost 3, with 4 bases in between. CDR3 size: 11 residues. In germline, CDR1 is SGHTS, CDR2 YDEGEE. In DNA form, the CDR3 reads TGTGCCAGCAGCTCACACTACGAGCAGTACTTC. Its protein product is CASSSHYEQYF.

The genes are TRBV10-2 and TRBJ2-7; D not resolved. The CDR3 consists of 17 residues. The germline V and J ends were trimmed by 5 bases and 0 bases, with 20 bases remaining between them. Germline CDR1 WSHSY, CDR2 SAAADI. Here the CDR3 reads CASSTHLRQTISYEQYF. The CDR3 DNA follows: TGCGCCAGCAGTACCCACCTCAGACAAACCATCTCCTACGAGCAGTACTTC.

The rearrangement joins TRBV10-2 to TRBJ1-3; no definite D call. The CDR3 has 14 residues. Per the germline V gene, CDR1 is WSHSY and CDR2 is SAAADI. V lost 3 bases and J lost 0, with 6 bases in between. This CDR3 is CASSDAGSGNTIYF. The CDR3 DNA reads TGCGCCAGCAGTGATGCGGGCTCTGGAAACACCATATATTTT.

The chain combines TRBV9 with TRBJ2-3; 7 bases fit TRBD1. Looked up from germline, CDR1 is SGDLS and CDR2 is YYNGEE. With V trimmed by 3 bases and J by 0 bases, 7 bases remained unmatched. The CDR3 contains 16 residues. The CDR3 DNA reads TGTGCCAGCAGCGGGACAGGAACTCTTAGCACAGATACGCAGTATTTT. As protein: CASSGTGTLSTDTQYF.